This T cell receptor beta chain was recorded in a study of T-cell reconstitution after alpha-beta-depleted transplantation in children. Study results and limitations: Reportedly, alpha-beta T cells present about two months post-transplant originated from several hundred expanded clones of graft origin. At one year after transplant, newly produced T cells mostly accounted for T-cell counts and diversity.

This CDR3 is built from 12 residues. Trimming stripped 1 base from V and 0 bases from J, with 3 bases between. Looked up from germline, CDR1 is DFQATT and CDR2 is SNEGSKA (reference sequence). Unique molecular identifiers were incorporated during preparation of the TCRbeta library. One entry per CDR3 protein, called by TCRdb with MiXCR from the PCR reads. The sample contains some 550,000 distinct CDR3 sequences, more than 20% of which appear only once. This clonotype showed up just a few times. Antigen: not known. Source: PBMCs, mostly from graft donor cells, taken 360 days after TCRalphabeta/CD19-depleted stem cell transplant. V is TRBV20-1 and J is TRBJ1-1, with D hard to call. The source of this sequence is a boy younger than two who had a stem cell transplant for acute myeloid leukemia, so the T cells may come from the graft donor. In DNA, the CDR3 is TGCAGTGCTAGAGGTCTGAACACTGAAGCTTTCTTT. Its protein is CSARGLNTEAFF.